This T cell receptor (beta chain) was obtained from a study of T cell changes during pregnancy in multiple sclerosis (dated by TCRdb to 2018 to 2020). General notes on the study: The study looked at changes in the T cell repertoire across pregnancy in women with multiple sclerosis.

Concerning this clone itself: Its cognate antigen has yet to be identified. Within one base of it there is no much larger clone, and no base qualities were kept.

CDR1 and CDR2 were assigned from the germline V gene as SGDLS and YYNGEE. Trimming removed 4 bases from V and 3 bases from J, leaving 17 bases between the germline ends. Taken from cysteine to phenylalanine, the CDR3 has 15 residues. Just CDR3 DNA is preserved here, 45 bases in frame from base 1. Library creation used the immunoSEQ multiplex PCR assay. Not all clones reach the TCRdb copy of this immuneACCESS table, which keeps in-frame sequences only. Checked studies attribute under half of the gap to unresolved V genes and leave the rest unexplained. The sample table contains under 50,000 clones; only one count was recorded for 85% to 95% of them. The ten largest clones take up around 6.4% of the sample.

The V gene is TRBV9 and the J gene is TRBJ2-7, with TRBD2 perhaps the D gene, on 5 matching bases. The clonotype was recovered from a female donor with multiple sclerosis, enrolled in a pregnancy study. The material sequenced was CD8+ T cells from peripheral blood mononuclear cells, taken in the first trimester of pregnancy. The nucleotides are TGTGCCAGCAGCTCCCCGAAGGGAGTAGGCTACGAGCAGTACTTC. The encoded protein is CASSSPKGVGYEQYF.